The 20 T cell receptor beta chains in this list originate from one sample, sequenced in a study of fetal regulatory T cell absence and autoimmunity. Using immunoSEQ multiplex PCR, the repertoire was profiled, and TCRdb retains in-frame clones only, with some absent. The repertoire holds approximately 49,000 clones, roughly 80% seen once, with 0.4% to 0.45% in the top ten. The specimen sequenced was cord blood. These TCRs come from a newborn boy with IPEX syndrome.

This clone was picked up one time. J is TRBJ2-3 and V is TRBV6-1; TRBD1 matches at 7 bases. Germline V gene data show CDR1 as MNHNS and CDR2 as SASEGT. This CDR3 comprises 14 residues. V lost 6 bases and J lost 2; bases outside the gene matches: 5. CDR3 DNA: TGTGCCAGCAGGGTACAGGGGCACACAGATACGCAGTATTTT. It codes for CASRVQGHTDTQYF.

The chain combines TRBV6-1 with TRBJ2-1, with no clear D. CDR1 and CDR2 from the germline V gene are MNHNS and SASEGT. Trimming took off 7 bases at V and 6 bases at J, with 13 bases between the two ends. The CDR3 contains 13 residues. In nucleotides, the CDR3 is TGTGCCAGCATCGGGTCAAAGGGCAATGAGCAGTTCTTC. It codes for CASIGSKGNEQFF.

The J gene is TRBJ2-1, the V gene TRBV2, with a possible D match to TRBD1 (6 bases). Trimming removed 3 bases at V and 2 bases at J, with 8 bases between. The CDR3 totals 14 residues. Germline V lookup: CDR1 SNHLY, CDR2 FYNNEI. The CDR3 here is CASSEGQPYNEQFF. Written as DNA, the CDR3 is TGTGCCAGCAGTGAGGGACAACCCTACAATGAGCAGTTCTTC. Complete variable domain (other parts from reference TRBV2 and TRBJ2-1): EPEVTQTPSHQVTQMGQEVILRCVPISNHLYFYWYRQILGQKVEFLVSFYNNEISEKSEIFDDQFSVERPDGSNFTLKIRSTKLEDSAMYFCASSEGQPYNEQFFGPGTRLTVL.

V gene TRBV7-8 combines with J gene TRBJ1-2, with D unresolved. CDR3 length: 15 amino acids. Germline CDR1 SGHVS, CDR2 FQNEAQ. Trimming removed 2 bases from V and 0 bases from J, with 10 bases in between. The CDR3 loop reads CASSLSLDTNYGYTF. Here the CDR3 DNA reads TGTGCCAGCAGCTTATCCTTAGACACTAACTATGGCTACACCTTC.

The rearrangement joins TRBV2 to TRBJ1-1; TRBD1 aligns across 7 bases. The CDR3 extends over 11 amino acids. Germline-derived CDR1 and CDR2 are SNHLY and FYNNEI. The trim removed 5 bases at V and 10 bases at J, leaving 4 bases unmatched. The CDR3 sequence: CASSQGGGAFF. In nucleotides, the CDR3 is TGTGCCAGCAGTCAGGGGGGGGGAGCTTTCTTT.

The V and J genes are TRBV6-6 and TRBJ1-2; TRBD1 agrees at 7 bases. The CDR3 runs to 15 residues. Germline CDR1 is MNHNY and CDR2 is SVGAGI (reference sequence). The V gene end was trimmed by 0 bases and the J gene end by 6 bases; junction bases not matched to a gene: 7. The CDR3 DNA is TGTGCCAGCAGTTACTCGTCCAGGGGGAAGAATGGCTACACCTTC. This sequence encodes CASSYSSRGKNGYTF.

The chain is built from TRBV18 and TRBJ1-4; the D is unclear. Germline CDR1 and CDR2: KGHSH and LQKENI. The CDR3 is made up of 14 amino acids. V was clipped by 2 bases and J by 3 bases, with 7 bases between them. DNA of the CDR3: TGTGCCAGCTCACCAGGATTCTCTAATGAAAAACTGTTTTTT. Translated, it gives CASSPGFSNEKLFF.

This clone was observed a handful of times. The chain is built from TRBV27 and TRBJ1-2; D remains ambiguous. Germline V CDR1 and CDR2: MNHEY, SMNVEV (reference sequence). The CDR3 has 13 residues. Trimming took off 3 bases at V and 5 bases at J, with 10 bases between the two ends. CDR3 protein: CASSFKADYGYTF. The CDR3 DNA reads TGTGCCAGCAGTTTTAAGGCAGATTATGGCTACACCTTC.

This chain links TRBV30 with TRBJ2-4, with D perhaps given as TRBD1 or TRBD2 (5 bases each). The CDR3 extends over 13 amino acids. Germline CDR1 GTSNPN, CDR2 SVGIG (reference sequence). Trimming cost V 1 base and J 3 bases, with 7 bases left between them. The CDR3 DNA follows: TGTGCCTGGAGTGCGGGGCGCAAAAACATTCAGTACTTC. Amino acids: CAWSAGRKNIQYF.

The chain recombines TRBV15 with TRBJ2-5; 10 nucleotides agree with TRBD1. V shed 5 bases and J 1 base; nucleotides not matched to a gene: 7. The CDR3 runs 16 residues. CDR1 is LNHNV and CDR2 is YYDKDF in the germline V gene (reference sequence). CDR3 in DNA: TGTGCCACCAGCCGAGGGACAGGGGCCTCCCAAGAGACCCAGTACTTC. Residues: CATSRGTGASQETQYF.

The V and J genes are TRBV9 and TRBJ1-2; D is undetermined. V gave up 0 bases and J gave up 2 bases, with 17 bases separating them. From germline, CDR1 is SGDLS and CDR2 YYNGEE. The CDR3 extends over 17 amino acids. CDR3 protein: CASSVAPTELFNYGYTF. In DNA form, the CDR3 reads TGTGCCAGCAGCGTAGCCCCTACGGAGTTGTTCAACTATGGCTACACCTTC.

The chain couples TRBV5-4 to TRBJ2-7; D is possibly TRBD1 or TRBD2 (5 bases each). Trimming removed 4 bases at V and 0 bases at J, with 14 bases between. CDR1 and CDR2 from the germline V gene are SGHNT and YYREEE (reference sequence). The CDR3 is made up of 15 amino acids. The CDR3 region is CASSPDGALSYEQYF. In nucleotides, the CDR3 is TGTGCCAGCAGCCCGGACGGGGCCCTCTCCTACGAGCAGTACTTC. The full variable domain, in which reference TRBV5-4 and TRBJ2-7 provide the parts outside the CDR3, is ETGVTQSPTHLIKTRGQQVTLRCSSQSGHNTVSWYQQALGQGPQFIFQYYREEENGRGNFPPRFSGLQFPNYSSELNVNALELDDSALYLCASSPDGALSYEQYFGPGTRLTVT.

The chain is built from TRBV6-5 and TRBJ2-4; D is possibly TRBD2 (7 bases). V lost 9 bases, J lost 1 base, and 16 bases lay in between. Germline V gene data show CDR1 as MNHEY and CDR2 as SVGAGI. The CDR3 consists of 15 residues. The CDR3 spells CARNTWGGAKNIQYF. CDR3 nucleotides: TGTGCCAGAAACACGTGGGGGGGCGCCAAAAACATTCAGTACTTC.

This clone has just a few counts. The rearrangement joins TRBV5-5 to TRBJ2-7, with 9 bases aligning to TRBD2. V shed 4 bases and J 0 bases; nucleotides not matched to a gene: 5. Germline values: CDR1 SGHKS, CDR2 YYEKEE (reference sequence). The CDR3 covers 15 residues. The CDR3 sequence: CASSPSGGSSYEQYF. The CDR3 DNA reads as TGTGCCAGCAGCCCGAGCGGGGGGAGCTCCTACGAGCAGTACTTC.

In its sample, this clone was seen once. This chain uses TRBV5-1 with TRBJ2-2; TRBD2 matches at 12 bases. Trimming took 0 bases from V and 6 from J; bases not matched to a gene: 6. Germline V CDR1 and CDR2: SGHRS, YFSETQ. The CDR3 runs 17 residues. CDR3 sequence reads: CASSLEPLAGGSGELFF. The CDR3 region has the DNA TGCGCCAGCAGCTTGGAACCTCTAGCGGGAGGGTCCGGGGAGCTGTTTTTT.

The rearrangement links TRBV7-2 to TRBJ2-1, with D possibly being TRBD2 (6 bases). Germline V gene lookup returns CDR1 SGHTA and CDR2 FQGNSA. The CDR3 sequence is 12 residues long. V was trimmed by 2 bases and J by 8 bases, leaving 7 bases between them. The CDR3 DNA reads TGTGCCAGCAGCTTAACGGGGGATGAGCAGTTCTTC. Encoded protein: CASSLTGDEQFF.

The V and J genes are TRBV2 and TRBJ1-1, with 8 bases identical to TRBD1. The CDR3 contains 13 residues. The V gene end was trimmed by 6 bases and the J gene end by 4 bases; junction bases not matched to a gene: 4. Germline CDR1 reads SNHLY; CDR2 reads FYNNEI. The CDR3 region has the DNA TGTGCCAGCAGCGGACAGGGCGGCACTGAAGCTTTCTTT. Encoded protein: CASSGQGGTEAFF.

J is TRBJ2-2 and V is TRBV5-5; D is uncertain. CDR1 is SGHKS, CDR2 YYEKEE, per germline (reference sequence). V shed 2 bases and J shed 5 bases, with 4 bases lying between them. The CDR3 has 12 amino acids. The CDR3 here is CASSFSTGELFF. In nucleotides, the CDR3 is TGTGCCAGCAGCTTCAGTACCGGGGAGCTGTTTTTT.

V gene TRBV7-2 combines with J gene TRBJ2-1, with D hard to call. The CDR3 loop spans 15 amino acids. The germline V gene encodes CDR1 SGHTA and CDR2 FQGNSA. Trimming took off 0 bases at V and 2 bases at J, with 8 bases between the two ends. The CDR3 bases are TGTGCCAGCAGCTTAGCCAGCGCGCCCTACAATGAGCAGTTCTTC. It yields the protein CASSLASAPYNEQFF.

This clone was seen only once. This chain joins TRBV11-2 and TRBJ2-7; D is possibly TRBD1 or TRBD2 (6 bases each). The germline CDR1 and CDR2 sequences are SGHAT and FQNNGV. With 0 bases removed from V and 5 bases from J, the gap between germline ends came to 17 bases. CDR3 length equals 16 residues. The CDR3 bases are TGTGCCAGCAGCTTAGAGCTGGGGGGCGGGTTGAACGAGCAGTACTTC. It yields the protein CASSLELGGGLNEQYF.